The clone carrying this T cell receptor beta chain was found a few times. Antigen specificity is unknown. This entry belongs to a study of early T cells in non-severe SARS-CoV-2 infection. Background on the study: Unpaired chains resulted from sequencing bulk RNA of unsorted whole blood. Whole-study results and caveats: Matching results from VDJdb favored anti-spike CD8 responses, leaving private and CD4 specificities undetected.

cDNA molecules, individually, were tagged with unique molecular identifiers. MiXCR, run by TCRdb on the 5' RACE reads, gives a single entry per CDR3 protein. In the table there are around 100,000 distinct CDR3 sequences, approximately 14% of which are singletons. CDR1 is MDHEN, CDR2 SYDVKM, per germline. The CDR3 runs 12 residues. V was pared by 8 bases and J by 3 bases, with 8 bases between. The sample comprised whole blood. This TCR was sampled from an adult who was a healthcare worker with PCR-confirmed SARS-CoV-2 infection or an uninfected control (not recorded which). The chain has TRBV28 and TRBJ2-1; D unresolved. The DNA of the CDR3 is TGTGCCAGCGCCGCAAACTACAATGAGCAGTTCTTC. It is translated as CASAANYNEQFF.